The source of this TCR beta chain is a study of blood T cell repertoires in COVID-19. The table came from immunoSEQ multiplex PCR; TCRdb's copy has only in-frame clones and leaves some out. The table shows some 300,000 clones, with 90% to 95% occurring only once. Germline values: CDR1 MNHNS, CDR2 SASEGT. V was trimmed by 3 bases and J by 8 bases, leaving 16 bases between them. The CDR3 has 14 residues. This clonotype originated in a woman younger than 45 who had been exposed to COVID-19. The chain joins TRBV6-1 to TRBJ1-1, with unresolved D. Sequences were obtained from PBMCs or T cells enriched from blood (not recorded which). In DNA form, the CDR3 reads TGTGCCAGCAGTGATTCCCGACGGGTCGAAGAAGCTTTCTTT. It yields the protein CASSDSRRVEEAFF.